This T cell receptor beta chain was captured in a study of OX40 agonist ivuxolimab in advanced cancers. Profiled with immunoSEQ multiplex PCR; TCRdb holds only in-frame clones, not every one. Of about 46,000 clones listed, roughly 87% are singletons. The V and J ends lost 2 bases and 7 bases, in that order; junction bases with no gene match: 4. CDR3 length: 13 amino acids. From germline, CDR1 is SQVTM and CDR2 ANQGSEA. This chain uses TRBV29-1 with TRBJ1-4; 7 bases line up with TRBD1. The specimen was CD4+ or CD8+ T cells sorted from blood, collected in a trial of the OX40 agonist ivuxolimab. The source is an adult with an advanced solid tumor such as melanoma, head and neck, liver or kidney cancer. The CDR3 nucleotides read TGCAGCGTTGAAAAGGGGGCTGGTGAAAAACTGTTTTTT. Protein product: CSVEKGAGEKLFF.